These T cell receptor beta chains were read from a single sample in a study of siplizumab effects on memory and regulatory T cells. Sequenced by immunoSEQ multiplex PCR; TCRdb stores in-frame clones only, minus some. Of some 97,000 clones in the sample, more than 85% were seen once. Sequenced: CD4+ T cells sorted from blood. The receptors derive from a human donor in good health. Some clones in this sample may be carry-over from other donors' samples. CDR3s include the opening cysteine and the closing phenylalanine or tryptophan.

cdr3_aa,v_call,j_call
CATSDGQYYEQYF,TRBV15,TRBJ2-7
CASSLDSERADTQYF,TRBV5-4,TRBJ2-3
CASSPTKTGFLETQYF,TRBV5-1,NA
CATSTQGLSNQPQHF,TRBV10-3,TRBJ1-5
CASSLGKEGHSNQPQHF,TRBV7-9,TRBJ1-5
CASSLGVREGNTEAFF,TRBV7-6,TRBJ1-1
CASRRGRAEGTEAFF,TRBV5-1,TRBJ1-1
CASSPSVELANYGYTF,TRBV18,TRBJ1-2
CASSYGQHENTEAFF,TRBV6-5,TRBJ1-1
CATIAGVYNEQFF,TRBV19,TRBJ2-1
CASSPTSGTIFGSDTQYF,TRBV11-1,TRBJ2-3
CASSPDRVDEQYF,TRBV23-1,TRBJ2-7
CAWSVSGINEQFF,TRBV30,TRBJ2-1
CASSLDRVKGNQPQHF,TRBV2,TRBJ1-5
CASIPRRDTEAFF,TRBV2,TRBJ1-1
CASGGGTALNTEAFF,TRBV6-1,TRBJ1-1
CASSSEVSYAEQYF,TRBV7-9,TRBJ2-7
CASSLAGAGQETQYF,TRBV7-2,TRBJ2-5
CSAREINEQFF,TRBV20-1,TRBJ2-1
CASSGENRGRAFF,TRBV11-3,TRBJ1-1
CASSYSGQYGANVLTF,TRBV6-6,TRBJ2-6
CASKQDNSGANVLTF,TRBV19,TRBJ2-6
CAISSPGLAGFNEQFF,TRBV10-3,TRBJ2-1
CASSELGKETQYF,TRBV10-1,TRBJ2-5